A selection of T cell receptor beta chains follows, all from one sample in a study of blood T cell repertoires in COVID-19. Generated by immunoSEQ multiplex PCR, the TCRdb table keeps only in-frame clones and is missing some. This table holds about 370,000 clones, more than 70% found once. The sequenced material came from peripheral blood. The receptors derive from a woman aged 25 to 39 with COVID-19, enrolled during active disease. Each CDR3 is given with its conserved first and last residue. A D gene is named only where the DNA matches it firmly. Clone size is given for some rows only: seen once, a few or many times, or a class if the clone is expanded.

d_gene	v_gene	j_gene	abundance	CDR3nt	CDR3aa
TRBD2	TRBV7-9	TRBJ2-5	-	TGTGCCAGCAGCCCGCGAGCGGGGGACCTCCGAGAGACCCAGTACTTC	CASSPRAGDLRETQYF
-	TRBV18	TRBJ2-3	-	TGTGCCAGCTCACCTCTTCCGCTATCGGGTACATCCCCCACAGATACGCAGTATTTT	CASSPLPLSGTSPTDTQYF
TRBD1	TRBV28	TRBJ1-5	-	TGTGCCAGCAGTTTAGTGGGGTGGGGACAGGGTTATATCTTCGATCAGCCCCAGCATTTT	CASSLVGWGQGYIFDQPQHF
TRBD1	TRBV12-3/TRBV12-4	TRBJ1-5	-	TGTGCCAGCAGTTCCGACAGGGGTTGGTCCCAGCATTTT	CASSSDRGWSQHF
TRBD1	TRBV30	TRBJ1-1	-	TGTGCCTGGCGGGACAGAGGGAACACTGAAGCTTTCTTT	CAWRDRGNTEAFF
-	TRBV6-2/TRBV6-3	TRBJ1-2	-	TGTGCCAGCAGTTACTCAGGGGGTAACTATGGCTACACCTTC	CASSYSGGNYGYTF
TRBD2	TRBV11-1	TRBJ2-1	-	TGTGCCAGCAGCTTAGCGAAGGGACTAGCGGGAGACAATGAGCAGTTCTTC	CASSLAKGLAGDNEQFF
-	TRBV18	TRBJ2-5	-	TGTGCCAGCTCACCACCGAGTTGGGAGACCCAGTACTTC	CASSPPSWETQYF
TRBD1	TRBV13	TRBJ2-3	once	TGTGCCAGCAGGACCATAACAGGGGCAGATACGCAGTATTTT	CASRTITGADTQYF
-	TRBV28	TRBJ2-4	-	TGTGCCAGCAGTTTATACGGTGGCAAAAACATTCAGTACTTC	CASSLYGGKNIQYF
-	TRBV9	TRBJ2-1	-	TGTGCCAGCAGCGTATGGGAGGCTAACCCATACAATGAGCAGTTCTTC	CASSVWEANPYNEQFF
TRBD1	TRBV19	TRBJ1-4	-	TGTGCCAGTAGCCTGCCTCCGGGACAGCGTAATGAAAAACTGTTTTTT	CASSLPPGQRNEKLFF
-	TRBV5-1	TRBJ2-1	-	TGCGCCAGCAGCTTGGCCTTGGCAGCGTCCTACAATGAGCAGTTCTTC	CASSLALAASYNEQFF
TRBD1	TRBV19	TRBJ1-5	-	TGTGCCAGTAGTATCCTGGACAGGGACAATCAGCCCCAGCATTTT	CASSILDRDNQPQHF
TRBD2	TRBV30	TRBJ2-2	-	TGTGCCTGCCGACTAGCGGGAGCTACGGACACCGGGGAGCTGTTTTTT	CACRLAGATDTGELFF
-	TRBV4-3	TRBJ1-3	-	TGCGCCAGCAGCCGAAACAGAGGAAACACCATATATTTT	CASSRNRGNTIYF
-	TRBV21-1	TRBJ2-7	-	TGTGCCAGCAGCAGCCCCCTTGACAGGGTACCCCCATATTACTACGAGCAGTACTTC	CASSSPLDRVPPYYYEQYF
TRBD1	TRBV2	TRBJ1-1	-	TGTGCCAGCAGTTTGGGACAGTACACTGAAGCTTTCTTT	CASSLGQYTEAFF
-	TRBV5-1	TRBJ2-1	once	TGCGCCAGCAGCTTGCGCCTAGCGAGCGGTGAGCAGTTCTTC	CASSLRLASGEQFF
-	TRBV6-6	TRBJ1-3	-	TGTGCCAGCACCAGTGGCCCTTACTCTGGAAACACCATATATTTT	CASTSGPYSGNTIYF
-	TRBV28	TRBJ1-2	-	TGTGCCAGCAGCCATCAGGGTCGTGGCTACACCTTC	CASSHQGRGYTF
TRBD1	TRBV5-8	TRBJ1-2	few	TGTGCCAGCAGCTTGGGGACCCCCATACTACAGGGGCACTATGGCTACACCTTC	CASSLGTPILQGHYGYTF
-	TRBV4-3	TRBJ1-2	-	TGCGCCAGCAGCCAAGATCACCGGGATTATGGCTACACCTTC	CASSQDHRDYGYTF
-	TRBV6-5	TRBJ1-6	-	TGTGCCAGCAGGGGGACGGGGGGGTCAACCCTCCACTTT	CASRGTGGSTLHF
-	TRBV6-2/TRBV6-3	TRBJ1-3	-	TGTGCCAGCAGCCTTAGGCCGGGGGGCGCCCGGTGGGGAGACACCATATATTTT	CASSLRPGGARWGDTIYF
-	TRBV7-2	TRBJ1-3	-	TGTGCCAGCAGCTTAGATCCGGACTATTCTGGAAACACCATATATTTT	CASSLDPDYSGNTIYF